One T cell receptor (beta chain) is described in this entry. This entry comes from a study of low-dose radiotherapy and immunotherapy resistance in tumors. The CDR3 is 18 amino acids. V was pared by 2 bases and J by 6 bases, with 12 bases of the junction left unmatched. Germline assignment: CDR1 MNHEY and CDR2 SVGEGT. cDNA synthesis used a TRAV/TRBV-specific primer set for both chains. With a constant-region primer and a V-primer adapter, TCRs were subjected to roughly 18 PCR cycles of amplification. Via MiXCR, TCRdb re-called the reads, giving one row per CDR3 protein. The sample contains 64,000 or so distinct CDR3 sequences, more than 25% of which appear only once. Time point given: before trial treatment.

This rearrangement joins TRBV6-2 or TRBV6-3 to TRBJ2-4; 11 bases are a match to TRBD2. This TCR was recovered from a male donor with rectosigmoid adenocarcinoma. Sequenced here: PBMCs, sampled before treatment. CDR3 protein: CASSYPYTTSGSANIQYF. The DNA for the CDR3 is TGTGCCAGCAGTTACCCTTACACAACTAGCGGGAGTGCAAACATTCAGTACTTC.